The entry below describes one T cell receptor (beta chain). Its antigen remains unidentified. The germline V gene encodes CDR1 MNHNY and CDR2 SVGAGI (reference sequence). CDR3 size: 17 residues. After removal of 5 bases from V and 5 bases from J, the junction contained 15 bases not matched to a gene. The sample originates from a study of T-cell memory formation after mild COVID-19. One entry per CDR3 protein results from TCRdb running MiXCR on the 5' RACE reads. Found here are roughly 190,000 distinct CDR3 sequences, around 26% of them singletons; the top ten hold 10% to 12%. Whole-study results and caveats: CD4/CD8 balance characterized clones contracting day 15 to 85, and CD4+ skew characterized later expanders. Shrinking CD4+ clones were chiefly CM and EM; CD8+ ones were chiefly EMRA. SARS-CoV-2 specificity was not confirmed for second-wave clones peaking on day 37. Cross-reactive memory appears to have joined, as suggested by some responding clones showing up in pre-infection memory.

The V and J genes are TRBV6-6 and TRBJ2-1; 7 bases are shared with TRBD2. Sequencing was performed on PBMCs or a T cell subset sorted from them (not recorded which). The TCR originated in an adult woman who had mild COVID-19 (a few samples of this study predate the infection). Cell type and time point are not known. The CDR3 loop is CASSNLGLTSPNNEQFF. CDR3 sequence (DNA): TGTGCCAGCAGTAACCTGGGACTAACGAGCCCAAACAATGAGCAGTTCTTC.